These 10 T cell receptor beta chains were sequenced from one sample in a study of beta chain features in type 1 diabetes. Study-wide results and limits: TCRB CDR3s from Type 1 diabetes patients were moderately but significantly shorter in all four CD4+ subsets.

The investigators reverse transcribed all of the isolated RNA, so they sequenced expressed TCRB transcripts. Generated by immunoSEQ multiplex PCR, the TCRdb table keeps only in-frame clones and is missing some. The table lists some 350,000 clones, around an eighth of them singletons. For these TCRs, the target antigens are not known. The sample taken for sequencing was naive CD4+ T cells from blood. Receptors originate from a woman younger than 30 with type 1 diabetes.

This clone was picked up a small number of times. The genes are TRBV9 and TRBJ1-2, with D possibly TRBD1 on 6 matching bases. Between the trimmed V and J ends, which lost 4 bases and 4 bases, there was a span of 14 bases. This CDR3 spans 14 amino acids. From germline, CDR1 is SGDLS and CDR2 YYNGEE. The CDR3, as DNA: TGTGCCAGCAGCTCACGACAGGTCCCCTATGGCTACACCTTC. Its protein product is CASSSRQVPYGYTF.

V gene TRBV29-1 combines with J gene TRBJ2-1; 16 bases fit TRBD2. CDR3 size: 18 residues. After removal of 7 bases from V and 0 bases from J, the junction contained 9 bases not matched to a gene. The germline gives CDR1 SQVTM, CDR2 ANQGSEA. The CDR3 DNA sequence: TGCAGCGGTGATAGGGGACTAGCGGGAGGGAGCTCCTACAATGAGCAGTTCTTC. Residues: CSGDRGLAGGSSYNEQFF.

The J gene is TRBJ2-3, the V gene TRBV4-3; D remains ambiguous. The ends were cut back, 6 bases at V and 0 bases at J, with 16 bases in the middle. CDR3 length: 16 amino acids. Germline CDR1 and CDR2: LGHNA and YSLEER. The CDR3 protein is CASSPSFEASTDTQYF. Written as DNA, the CDR3 is TGCGCCAGCAGTCCCTCCTTCGAGGCTAGCACAGATACGCAGTATTTT.

The rearrangement uses TRBV6-6 and TRBJ1-5; weak D call: TRBD1 (5 bases). Germline lookup yields CDR1 MNHNY and CDR2 SVGAGI (reference sequence). V was pared by 10 bases and J by 7 bases, with 17 bases between. The CDR3 runs to 13 residues. CDR3 DNA sequence: TGTGCCACTGGGGGGGGTATCGGACAGCCCCAGCATTTT. Translating gives CATGGGIGQPQHF.

The J gene is TRBJ2-1, the V gene TRBV10-3, with 11 bases identical to TRBD2. After removal of 6 bases from V and 2 bases from J, the junction contained 6 bases not matched to a gene. CDR3 length: 16 amino acids. Germline loops: CDR1 ENHRY, CDR2 SYGVKD. The CDR3 sequence is CAISAQTSGTYNEQFF. The CDR3 coding sequence is TGTGCCATCAGCGCTCAGACTAGCGGGACCTACAATGAGCAGTTCTTC.

The chain combines TRBV29-1 with TRBJ1-2, with D perhaps TRBD1 (5 bases). Germline-derived CDR1 and CDR2 are SQVTM and ANQGSEA. V was clipped by 4 bases and J by 7 bases, with 7 bases between them. There are 10 residues in the CDR3. CDR3 loop: CSVGGGGYTF. The CDR3 region has the DNA TGCAGCGTTGGGGGCGGTGGCTACACCTTC.

V is TRBV18 and J is TRBJ1-2; weak D call: TRBD1 (5 bases). The CDR3 is 14 amino acids. Germline V lookup: CDR1 KGHSH, CDR2 LQKENI. V shed 5 bases and J shed 1 base, with 11 bases lying between them. CDR3 loop: CASSSETVNYGYTF. In DNA, the CDR3 is TGTGCCAGCTCATCCGAGACAGTTAACTATGGCTACACCTTC.

In this sample, this clone turned up a few times. At the DNA level, this CDR3 is encoded by other sequences in the same sample as well. The V gene is TRBV2, the J gene TRBJ1-5; 7 positions match TRBD1. V was pared by 4 bases and J by 0 bases, with 3 bases of the junction left unmatched. Germline CDR1 SNHLY, CDR2 FYNNEI. This CDR3 region has 15 residues. CDR3 nucleotide sequence: TGTGCCAGCAGTGGAGGGGGCAATAGCAATCAGCCCCAGCATTTT. It encodes CASSGGGNSNQPQHF.

This clone was picked up a small number of times. This chain links TRBV14 with TRBJ2-7, with D tentatively TRBD1 (5 bases). This CDR3 comprises 16 residues. Per germline, CDR1 SGHDN and CDR2 FVKESK. Trimming removed 0 bases at V and 6 bases at J, with 18 bases between. The CDR3 is CASSQDRLRGAIEQYF. The CDR3 coding sequence is TGTGCCAGCAGCCAAGATAGGCTTAGGGGCGCAATCGAGCAGTACTTC. Drawing the rest from reference TRBV14 and TRBJ2-7, the complete variable domain is EAGVTQFPSHSVIEKGQTVTLRCDPISGHDNLYWYRRVMGKEIKFLLHFVKESKQDESGMPNNRFLAERTGGTYSTLKVQPAELEDSGVYFCASSQDRLRGAIEQYFGPGTRLTVT.

The chain joins TRBV6-6 to TRBJ1-3; 9 positions match TRBD1. V shed 5 bases, J shed 7 bases, and the junction held 9 bases outside the gene matches. The CDR3 runs 15 residues. CDR1 is MNHNY and CDR2 is SVGAGI in the germline V gene (reference sequence). CDR3 loop: CASSNRGLPENTIYF. The CDR3 DNA is TGTGCCAGCAGTAACAGGGGGCTACCGGAGAACACCATATATTTT.